Listed here are 9 T cell receptor beta chains from one sample, sequenced in a study of T cell responses to AZD1222 COVID-19 vaccine. Method: immunoSEQ multiplex PCR; TCRdb's copy keeps in-frame clones and lacks some. The sample consists of 100,000 to 120,000 clones, under 95% of them appearing once. Material: peripheral blood, obtained on day 0 of AZD1222 vaccination. These receptors were obtained from an adult in good health.

V gene TRBV2 combines with J gene TRBJ2-2; tentative D call: TRBD1 (5 bases). V was clipped by 5 bases and J by 2 bases, with 12 bases between them. The CDR3 is made up of 15 amino acids. CDR1 is SNHLY, CDR2 FYNNEI, per germline. CDR3 coding DNA: TGTGCCAGCAGTTTAGGTCAGGGAAACACCGGGGAGCTGTTTTTT. This gives the protein CASSLGQGNTGELFF.

V gene TRBV9 combines with J gene TRBJ2-7; 8 bases fit TRBD2. V shed 3 bases and J 3 bases; nucleotides not matched to a gene: 8. The CDR3 totals 15 residues. CDR1 is SGDLS and CDR2 is YYNGEE in the germline V gene. The CDR3 DNA reads TGTGCCAGCAGCGCCCTAGGGAGCGGGAGCTACGAGCAGTACTTC. It translates to CASSALGSGSYEQYF. Drawing the rest from reference TRBV9 and TRBJ2-7, the complete variable domain is DSGVTQTPKHLITATGQRVTLRCSPRSGDLSVYWYQQSLDQGLQFLIQYYNGEERAKGNILERFSAQQFPDLHSELNLSSLELGDSALYFCASSALGSGSYEQYFGPGTRLTVT.

This chain links TRBV7-9 with TRBJ1-1, with no clear D. With 10 bases removed from V and 2 bases from J, the gap between germline ends came to 14 bases. CDR3 length: 13 amino acids. Per germline, CDR1 SEHNR and CDR2 FQNEAQ (reference sequence). CDR3 in DNA: TGTGCCACCCACGGGGAAGCAAACACTGAAGCTTTCTTT. Translating gives CATHGEANTEAFF.

J is TRBJ1-1 and V is TRBV28; no definite D call. The CDR3 runs 11 residues. Per germline, CDR1 MDHEN and CDR2 SYDVKM. With 6 bases removed from V and 1 base from J, the gap between germline ends came to 3 bases. The CDR3 here is CASRWNTEAFF. DNA for the CDR3: TGTGCCAGCAGATGGAACACTGAAGCTTTCTTT.

The chain combines TRBV7-2 with TRBJ2-1; TRBD1 matches 7 bases. The CDR3 length is 18 residues. After removal of 0 bases from V and 2 bases from J, the junction contained 10 bases not matched to a gene. Looked up from germline, CDR1 is SGHTA and CDR2 is FQGNSA. CDR3 in DNA: TGTGCCAGCAGCTTAGCAAGGACAGGCTTCGGCACCTACAATGAGCAGTTCTTC. This encodes CASSLARTGFGTYNEQFF.

This sequence joins TRBV29-1 and TRBJ1-1; D unclear. Germline-derived CDR1 and CDR2 are SQVTM and ANQGSEA. Deletions cut 7 bases from V and 11 bases from J, with 23 bases between. The CDR3 extends over 13 amino acids. CDR3 residues: CSAGGVDRGKAFF. CDR3 coding DNA: TGCAGCGCTGGCGGGGTAGATCGGGGTAAGGCTTTCTTT.

This rearrangement joins TRBV7-2 to TRBJ1-4; D remains unclear. There are 18 residues in the CDR3. V was pared by 3 bases and J by 0 bases, with 17 bases between. CDR1 SGHTA and CDR2 FQGNSA come from the germline V gene. CDR3 in amino acids: CASSFTPILGSTNEKLFF. In DNA form, the CDR3 reads TGTGCCAGCAGCTTTACCCCAATACTAGGCTCAACTAATGAAAAACTGTTTTTT. Filled out from reference TRBV7-2 and TRBJ1-4, the complete variable domain reads GAGVSQSPSNKVTEKGKDVELRCDPISGHTALYWYRQSLGQGLEFLIYFQGNSAPDKSGLPSDRFSAERTGGSVSTLTIQRTQQEDSAVYLCASSFTPILGSTNEKLFFGSGTQLSVL.

CDR3 in DNA: TGTGCCAGCAGAAAAGGCAATCAGCCCCAGCATTTT. Translation: CASRKGNQPQHF. This rearrangement joins TRBV7-2 to TRBJ1-5, with D uncertain. Germline CDR1 reads SGHTA; CDR2 reads FQGNSA. V lost 6 bases to trimming and J lost 2 bases, with 5 bases between them. The CDR3 has 12 residues.

This chain joins TRBV9 and TRBJ1-2; the D gene is possibly TRBD1 (5 bases). The germline V and J ends were trimmed by 0 bases and 11 bases, with 11 bases remaining between them. The CDR3 is made up of 12 amino acids. From germline, CDR1 is SGDLS and CDR2 YYNGEE. DNA for the CDR3: TGTGCCAGCAGCGTAGTCCAGGGTGCTTACACCTTC. This translates into CASSVVQGAYTF.